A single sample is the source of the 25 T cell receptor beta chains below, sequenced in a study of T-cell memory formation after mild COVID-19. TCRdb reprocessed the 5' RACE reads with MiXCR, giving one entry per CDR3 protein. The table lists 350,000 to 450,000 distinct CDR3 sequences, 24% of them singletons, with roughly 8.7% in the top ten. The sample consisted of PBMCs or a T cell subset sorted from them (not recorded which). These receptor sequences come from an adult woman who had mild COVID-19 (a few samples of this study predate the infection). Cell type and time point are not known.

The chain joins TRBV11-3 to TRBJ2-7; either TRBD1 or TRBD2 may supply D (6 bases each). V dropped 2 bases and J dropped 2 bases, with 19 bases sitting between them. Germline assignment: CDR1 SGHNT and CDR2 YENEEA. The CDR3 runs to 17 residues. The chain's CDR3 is CASSLLIGRGPTYEQYF. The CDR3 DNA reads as TGTGCCAGCAGCTTATTGATAGGCCGGGGGCCGACCTACGAGCAGTACTTC. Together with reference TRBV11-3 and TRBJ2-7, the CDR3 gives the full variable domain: EAGVVQSPRYKIIEKKQPVAFWCNPISGHNTLYWYLQNLGQGPELLIRYENEEAVDDSQLPKDRFSAERLKGVDSTLKIQPAELGDSAVYLCASSLLIGRGPTYEQYFGPGTRLTVT.

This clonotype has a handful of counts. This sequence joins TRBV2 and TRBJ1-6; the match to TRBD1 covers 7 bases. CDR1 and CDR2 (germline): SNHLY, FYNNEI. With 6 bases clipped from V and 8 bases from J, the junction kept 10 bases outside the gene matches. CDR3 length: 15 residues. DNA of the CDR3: TGTGCCAGCAGCAAAAGGGACAGCAGGGATTCACCCCTCCACTTT. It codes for CASSKRDSRDSPLHF. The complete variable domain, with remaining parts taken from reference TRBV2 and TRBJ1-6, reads EPEVTQTPSHQVTQMGQEVILRCVPISNHLYFYWYRQILGQKVEFLVSFYNNEISEKSEIFDDQFSVERPDGSNFTLKIRSTKLEDSAMYFCASSKRDSRDSPLHFGNGTRLTVT.

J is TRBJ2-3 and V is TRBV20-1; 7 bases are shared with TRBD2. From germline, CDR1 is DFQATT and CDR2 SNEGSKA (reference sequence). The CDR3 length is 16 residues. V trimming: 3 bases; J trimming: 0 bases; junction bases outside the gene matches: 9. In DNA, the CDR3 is TGCAGTGCTAGTCCCCTAGCGGTTGCTAGCACAGATACGCAGTATTTT. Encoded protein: CSASPLAVASTDTQYF.

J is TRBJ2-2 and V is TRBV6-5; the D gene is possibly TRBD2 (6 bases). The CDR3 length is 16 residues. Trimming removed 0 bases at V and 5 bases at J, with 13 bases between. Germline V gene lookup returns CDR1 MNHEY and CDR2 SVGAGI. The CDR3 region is CASSYSAGPLTGELFF. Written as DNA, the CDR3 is TGTGCCAGCAGTTACTCCGCGGGACCTCTAACCGGGGAGCTGTTTTTT.

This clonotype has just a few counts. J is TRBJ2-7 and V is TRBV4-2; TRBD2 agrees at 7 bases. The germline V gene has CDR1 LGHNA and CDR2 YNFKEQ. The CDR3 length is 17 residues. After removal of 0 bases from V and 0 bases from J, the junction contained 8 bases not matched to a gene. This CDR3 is CASSQDALAEGSYEQYF. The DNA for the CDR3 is TGTGCCAGCAGCCAAGATGCTCTAGCGGAGGGCTCCTACGAGCAGTACTTC.

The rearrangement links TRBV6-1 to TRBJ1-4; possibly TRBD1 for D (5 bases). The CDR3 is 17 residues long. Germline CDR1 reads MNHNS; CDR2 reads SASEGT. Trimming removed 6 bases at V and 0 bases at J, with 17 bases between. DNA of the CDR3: TGTGCCAGCAGGGGACTAAATCCTCCCACAACTAATGAAAAACTGTTTTTT. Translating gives CASRGLNPPTTNEKLFF.

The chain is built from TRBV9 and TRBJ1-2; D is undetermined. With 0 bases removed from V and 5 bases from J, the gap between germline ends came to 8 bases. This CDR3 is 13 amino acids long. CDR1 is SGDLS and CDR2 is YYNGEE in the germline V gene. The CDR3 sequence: CASSVGGGYGYTF. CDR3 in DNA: TGTGCCAGCAGCGTAGGTGGAGGGTATGGCTACACCTTC.

DNA for the CDR3: TGCGCCAGCAGGCGACAGACAGGGGGTCTCTACAATGAGCAGTTCTTC. This sequence encodes CASRRQTGGLYNEQFF. The chain has TRBV5-1 and TRBJ2-1, with TRBD1 identical over 9 bases. The CDR3 totals 16 residues. Looked up from germline, CDR1 is SGHRS and CDR2 is YFSETQ. The V gene end was trimmed by 5 bases and the J gene end by 3 bases; junction bases not matched to a gene: 9.

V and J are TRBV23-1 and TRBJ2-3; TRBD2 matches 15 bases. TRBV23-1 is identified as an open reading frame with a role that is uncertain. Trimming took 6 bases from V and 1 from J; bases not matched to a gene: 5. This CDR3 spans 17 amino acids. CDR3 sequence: CASRRWTSGGGTDTQYF. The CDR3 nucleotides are TGCGCCAGCAGGCGATGGACTAGCGGGGGGGGCACAGATACGCAGTATTTT.

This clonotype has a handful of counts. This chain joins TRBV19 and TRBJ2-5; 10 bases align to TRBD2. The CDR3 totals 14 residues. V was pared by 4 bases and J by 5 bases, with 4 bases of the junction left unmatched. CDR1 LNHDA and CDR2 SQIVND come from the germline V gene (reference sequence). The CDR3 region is CASSSGLAVETQYF. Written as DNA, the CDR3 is TGTGCCAGTAGTAGCGGACTAGCGGTTGAGACCCAGTACTTC. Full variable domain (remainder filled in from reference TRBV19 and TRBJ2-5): DGGITQSPKYLFRKEGQNVTLSCEQNLNHDAMYWYRQDPGQGLRLIYYSQIVNDFQKGDIAEGYSVSREKKESFPLTVTSAQKNPTAFYLCASSSGLAVETQYFGPGTRLLVL.

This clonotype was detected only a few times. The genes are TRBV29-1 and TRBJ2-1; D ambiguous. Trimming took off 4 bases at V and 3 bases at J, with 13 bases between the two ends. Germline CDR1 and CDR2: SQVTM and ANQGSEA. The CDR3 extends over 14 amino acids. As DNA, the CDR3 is TGCAGCGTTGTAATCCCCGAAGGCTACAATGAGCAGTTCTTC. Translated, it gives CSVVIPEGYNEQFF.

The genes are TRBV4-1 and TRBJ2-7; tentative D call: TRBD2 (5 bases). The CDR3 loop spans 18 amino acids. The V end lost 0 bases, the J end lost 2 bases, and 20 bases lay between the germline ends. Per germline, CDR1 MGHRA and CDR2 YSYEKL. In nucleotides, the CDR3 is TGCGCCAGCAGCCAAGAATCGCTTGGGAGACTTGGGACCTACGAGCAGTACTTC. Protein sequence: CASSQESLGRLGTYEQYF.

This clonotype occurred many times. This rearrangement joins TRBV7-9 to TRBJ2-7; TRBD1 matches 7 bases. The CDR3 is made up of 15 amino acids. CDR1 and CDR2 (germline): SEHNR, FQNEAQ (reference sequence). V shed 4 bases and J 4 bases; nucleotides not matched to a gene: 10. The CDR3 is CASSSRQGTSYEQYF. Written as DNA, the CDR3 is TGTGCCAGCAGCTCCAGACAGGGTACCTCTTACGAGCAGTACTTC.

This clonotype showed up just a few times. The CDR3 DNA is TGTGCCAGCAGCTTAGATCCCCCCTTCGTGGGCACCCACTACACCTTC. It yields the protein CASSLDPPFVGTHYTF. The rearrangement joins TRBV7-2 to TRBJ1-2; D gene ambiguous. This CDR3 has 16 amino acids. Germline loops: CDR1 SGHTA, CDR2 FQGNSA. Trimming pared 1 base from V and 10 bases from J, leaving 22 bases between.

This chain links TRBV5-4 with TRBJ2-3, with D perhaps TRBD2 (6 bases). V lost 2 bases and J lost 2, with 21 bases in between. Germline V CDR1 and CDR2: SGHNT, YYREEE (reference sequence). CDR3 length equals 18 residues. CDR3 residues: CASSLSVRGEIDTDTQYF. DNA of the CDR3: TGTGCCAGCAGCTTAAGCGTCCGCGGGGAGATTGACACAGATACGCAGTATTTT.

Here the CDR3 reads CSARERGYF. The CDR3 DNA is TGCAGTGCTAGAGAGCGAGGGTACTTC. The chain uses TRBV20-1 and TRBJ2-7; D not resolved. This CDR3 spans 9 amino acids. Germline V CDR1 and CDR2: DFQATT, SNEGSKA (reference sequence). V dropped 0 bases and J dropped 12 bases, with 6 bases sitting between them.

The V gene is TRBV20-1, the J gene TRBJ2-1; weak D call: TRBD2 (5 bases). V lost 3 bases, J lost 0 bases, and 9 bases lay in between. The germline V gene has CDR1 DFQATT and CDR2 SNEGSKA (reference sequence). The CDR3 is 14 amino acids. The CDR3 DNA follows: TGCAGTGCTAGCGGACTGGACTCCTACAATGAGCAGTTCTTC. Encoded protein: CSASGLDSYNEQFF.

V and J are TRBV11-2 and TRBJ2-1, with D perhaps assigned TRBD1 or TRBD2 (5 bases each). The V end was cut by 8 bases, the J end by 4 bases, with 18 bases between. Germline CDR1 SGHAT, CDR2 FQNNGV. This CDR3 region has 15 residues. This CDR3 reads CASGVVRDEYNEQFF. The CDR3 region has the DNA TGTGCCAGCGGGGTAGTCCGGGACGAATACAATGAGCAGTTCTTC. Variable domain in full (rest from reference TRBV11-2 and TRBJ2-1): EAGVAQSPRYKIIEKRQSVAFWCNPISGHATLYWYQQILGQGPKLLIQFQNNGVVDDSQLPKDRFSAERLKGVDSTLKIQPAKLEDSAVYLCASGVVRDEYNEQFFGPGTRLTVL.

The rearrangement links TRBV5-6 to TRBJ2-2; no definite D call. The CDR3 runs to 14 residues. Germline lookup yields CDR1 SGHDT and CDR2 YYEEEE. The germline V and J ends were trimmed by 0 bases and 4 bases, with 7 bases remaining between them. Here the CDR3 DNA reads TGTGCCAGCAGCTTGGAATGGGGCACCGGGGAGCTGTTTTTT. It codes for CASSLEWGTGELFF.

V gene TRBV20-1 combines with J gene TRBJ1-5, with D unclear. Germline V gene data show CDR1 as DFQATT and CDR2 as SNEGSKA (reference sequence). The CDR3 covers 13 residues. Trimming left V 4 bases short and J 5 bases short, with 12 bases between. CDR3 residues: CSAKPDGDQPQHF. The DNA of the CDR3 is TGCAGTGCTAAACCGGACGGAGATCAGCCCCAGCATTTT.

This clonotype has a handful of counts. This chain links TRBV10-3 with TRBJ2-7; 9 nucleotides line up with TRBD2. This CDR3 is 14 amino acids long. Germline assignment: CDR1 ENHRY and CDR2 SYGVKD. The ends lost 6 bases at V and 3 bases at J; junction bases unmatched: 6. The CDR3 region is CAIRRGGGGYEQYF. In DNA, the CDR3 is TGTGCCATCAGACGCGGGGGGGGCGGCTACGAGCAGTACTTC.

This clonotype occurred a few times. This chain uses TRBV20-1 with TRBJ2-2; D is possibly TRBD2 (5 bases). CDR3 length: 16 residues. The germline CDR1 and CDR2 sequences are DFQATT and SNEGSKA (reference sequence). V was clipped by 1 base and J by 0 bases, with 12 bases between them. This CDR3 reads CSARAAGRSNTGELFF. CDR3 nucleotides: TGCAGTGCTAGAGCGGCGGGCCGTTCGAACACCGGGGAGCTGTTTTTT.

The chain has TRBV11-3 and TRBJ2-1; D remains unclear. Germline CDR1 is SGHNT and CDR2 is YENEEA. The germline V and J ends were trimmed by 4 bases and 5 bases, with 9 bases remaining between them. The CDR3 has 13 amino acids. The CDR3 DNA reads TGTGCCAGCAGCTACGACACAAACAATGAGCAGTTCTTC. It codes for CASSYDTNNEQFF.

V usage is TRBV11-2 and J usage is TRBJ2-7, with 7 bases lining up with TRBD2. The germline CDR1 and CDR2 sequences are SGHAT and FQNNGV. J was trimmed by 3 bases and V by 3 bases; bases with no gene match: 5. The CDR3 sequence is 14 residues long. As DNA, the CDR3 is TGTGCCAGCAGCTTTTTTGGGGGGGTCTACGAGCAGTACTTC. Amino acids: CASSFFGGVYEQYF.

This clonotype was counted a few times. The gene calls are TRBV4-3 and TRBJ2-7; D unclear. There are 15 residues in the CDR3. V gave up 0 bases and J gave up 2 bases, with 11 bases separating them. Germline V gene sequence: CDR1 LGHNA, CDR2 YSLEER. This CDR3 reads CASSQDSSLAYEQYF. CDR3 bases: TGCGCCAGCAGCCAAGATTCCAGCCTTGCCTACGAGCAGTACTTC.